This TCR beta chain is from a study of OX40 agonist ivuxolimab in advanced cancers. For the study at large: Partial responses were recorded for three patients, including one with hepatocellular carcinoma and two with cutaneous melanoma. Notes on the study in general: The study found that CD8+ T cells averaged more expanded clones than CD4+. Circulating CD4+ and CD8+ T cells showed clonal expansion by week 6 at 0.1 to 3.0 mg/kg.

This clone was seen a handful of times. Its target is unknown. Only in-frame clones appear in the TCRdb table, and some are missing; sequencing was by immunoSEQ multiplex PCR. This table holds some 50,000 clones, roughly 93% found once. Per germline, CDR1 SNHLY and CDR2 FYNNEI. Trimming stripped 7 bases from V and 2 bases from J, with 18 bases between. This CDR3 spans 15 amino acids. The TCR originated in an adult with an advanced solid tumor such as melanoma, head and neck, liver or kidney cancer. This sequence joins TRBV2 and TRBJ2-7, with D tentatively TRBD1 (5 bases). The sample here was CD4+ or CD8+ T cells sorted from blood, taken in a trial of the OX40 agonist ivuxolimab. The CDR3 DNA reads as TGTGCCAGCAAAACGGGTCGGGCAGGGACCTACGAGCAGTACTTC. It yields the protein CASKTGRAGTYEQYF.